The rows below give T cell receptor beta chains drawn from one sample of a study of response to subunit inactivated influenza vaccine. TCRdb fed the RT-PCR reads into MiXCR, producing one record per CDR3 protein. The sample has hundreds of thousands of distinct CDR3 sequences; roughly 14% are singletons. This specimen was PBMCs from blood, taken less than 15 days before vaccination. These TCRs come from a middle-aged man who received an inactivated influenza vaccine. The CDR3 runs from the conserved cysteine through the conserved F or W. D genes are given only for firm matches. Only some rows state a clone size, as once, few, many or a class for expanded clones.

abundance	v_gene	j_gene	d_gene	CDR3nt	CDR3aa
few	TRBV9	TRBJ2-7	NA	TGTGCCAGCAGCCCCGAGACTAGGGGGTACGAGCAGTACTTC	CASSPETRGYEQYF
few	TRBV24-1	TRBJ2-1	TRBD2	TGTGCCACCAGCGGAGCGGGAGGGGGCTACAATGAGCAGTTCTTC	CATSGAGGGYNEQFF
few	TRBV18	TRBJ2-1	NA	TGTGCCAGCTCACCAAGGACAGAATCCTACAATGAGCAGTTCTTC	CASSPRTESYNEQFF
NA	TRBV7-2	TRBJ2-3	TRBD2	TGTGCCAGCAGCTCAACTAGCGGGCCTCCCCAGTATTTT	CASSSTSGPPQYF
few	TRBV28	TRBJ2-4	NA	TGTGCCAGCAGAGGGAGGACGTTAGCCAAAAACATTCAGTACTTC	CASRGRTLAKNIQYF
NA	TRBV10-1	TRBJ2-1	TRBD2	TGCGCCAGCAGTGAGCAACCGAGCGGGAGCTCCTACAATGAGCAGTTCTTC	CASSEQPSGSSYNEQFF
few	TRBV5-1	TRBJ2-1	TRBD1	TGCGCCAGCAGCTTGGAGCCGGGACAGGGGTGGGGTGAGCAGTTCTTC	CASSLEPGQGWGEQFF
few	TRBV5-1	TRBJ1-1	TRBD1	TGCGCCAGCAGCTTGGAACCAGGGGGTCGGGGGACTGAAGCTTTCTTT	CASSLEPGGRGTEAFF
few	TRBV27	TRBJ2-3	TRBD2	TGTGCCAGCAGTCTAACTAGCGGGGCCTATACGCAGTATTTT	CASSLTSGAYTQYF
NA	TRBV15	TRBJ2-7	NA	TGTGCCACCAGCAGGGGGATTGGGGACTACGAGCAGTACTTC	CATSRGIGDYEQYF
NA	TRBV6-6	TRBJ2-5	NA	TGTGCCAGCAGGCCCGAAGGAGGGACCCAGTACTTC	CASRPEGGTQYF
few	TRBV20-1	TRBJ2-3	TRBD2	TGCAGTGCTAGCGGGAGGGCCGCAGATACGCAGTATTTT	CSASGRAADTQYF
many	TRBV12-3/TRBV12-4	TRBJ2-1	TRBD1	TGTGCCAGCAGTTTAGACACGACAGGGTGGGGCAATGAGCAGTTCTTC	CASSLDTTGWGNEQFF
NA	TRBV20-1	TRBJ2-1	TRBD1	TGCAGTGCTAGAGGGGGACAGCAGATTTACAATGAGCAGTTCTTC	CSARGGQQIYNEQFF